Presented here are 3 T cell receptor beta chains from one specimen sequenced in a study of radiotherapy plus CTLA-4 blockade in lung cancer. Data came from immunoSEQ multiplex PCR; TCRdb stores just in-frame clones and leaves some out. In all, the sample yields about two dozen clones. Material: cells from a culture sample, either unsorted or a sorted T cell fraction (not recorded which), obtained from a patient with non-small cell lung cancer treated with radiotherapy plus ipilimumab. Every receptor here comes from a human donor with non-small cell lung cancer who had a complete response.

The chain is built from TRBV5-8 and TRBJ1-2, with D unclear. This CDR3 spans 16 amino acids. V lost 7 bases to trimming and J lost 4 bases, with 23 bases between them. The V gene's germline CDR1 is SGHTS and CDR2 YDEGEE. Here the CDR3 reads CASGWFQPRKAYGYTF. For the CDR3, the DNA is TGTGCCAGCGGGTGGTTTCAACCACGAAAGGCCTATGGCTACACCTTC.

This clone occurred once. One end of the junction varies from germline; a read error may be responsible. The CDR3 loop reads CVSSNICPQRKTYGYTF. CDR3 bases: TGTGTCAGCAGTAATATCTGTCCTCAACGAAAGACCTATGGCTACACCTTC. The V and J genes are TRBV28 and TRBJ1-2; no reliable D call. CDR1 and CDR2 (germline): MDHEN, SYDVKM. The CDR3 sequence is 17 residues long.

This clone was seen once. Other DNA variants within this sample encode the same CDR3. In DNA form, the CDR3 reads TGTGCCAGCAGGTCCATTATAGCTACAACAGCACGGAACACCATATATTTT. Protein sequence: CASRSIIATTARNTIYF. The rearrangement uses TRBV21-1 and TRBJ1-3. TRBV21-1 is recorded as a pseudogene. The CDR3 contains 17 residues.